This record concerns one T cell receptor (beta chain) sequence. The antigen remains undetermined. The CDR3 has 15 residues. V was trimmed by 3 bases and J by 1 base, leaving 12 bases between them. CDR1 is LNHNV and CDR2 is YYDKDF in the germline V gene (reference sequence). After 5'RACE with constant-segment primers, TCR alpha and TCR beta cDNA libraries carrying sample barcodes and UMIs were obtained. TCRdb independently ran MiXCR on the 5' RACE reads; one entry per CDR3 protein. This sample carries approximately 260,000 distinct CDR3 sequences, approximately 16% of them seen once, and the ten largest clones take 3.5%. These data come from a study of T-cell memory formation after mild COVID-19. About the study: Among the donors, TCR clusters were largely specific to each donor. Study-wide results and caveats: Shrinking CD4+ clones resided mostly in CM and EM, and CD8+ ones in EMRA.

This TCR derives from a man between 18 and 29 years old who had mild COVID-19 (a few samples of this study predate the infection). Cell type and time point are not known. V is TRBV15 and J is TRBJ2-5; TRBD2 might be the D (6 bases). Material for sequencing was PBMCs or a T cell subset sorted from them (not recorded which). This CDR3 reads CATSSLGGAQETQYF. The CDR3 region has the DNA TGTGCCACCAGCAGTCTGGGCGGGGCCCAAGAGACCCAGTACTTC. Variable domain in full (rest from reference TRBV15 and TRBJ2-5): DAMVIQNPRYQVTQFGKPVTLSCSQTLNHNVMYWYQQKSSQAPKLLFHYYDKDFNNEADTPDNFQSRRPNTSFCFLDIRSPGLGDTAMYLCATSSLGGAQETQYFGPGTRLLVL.